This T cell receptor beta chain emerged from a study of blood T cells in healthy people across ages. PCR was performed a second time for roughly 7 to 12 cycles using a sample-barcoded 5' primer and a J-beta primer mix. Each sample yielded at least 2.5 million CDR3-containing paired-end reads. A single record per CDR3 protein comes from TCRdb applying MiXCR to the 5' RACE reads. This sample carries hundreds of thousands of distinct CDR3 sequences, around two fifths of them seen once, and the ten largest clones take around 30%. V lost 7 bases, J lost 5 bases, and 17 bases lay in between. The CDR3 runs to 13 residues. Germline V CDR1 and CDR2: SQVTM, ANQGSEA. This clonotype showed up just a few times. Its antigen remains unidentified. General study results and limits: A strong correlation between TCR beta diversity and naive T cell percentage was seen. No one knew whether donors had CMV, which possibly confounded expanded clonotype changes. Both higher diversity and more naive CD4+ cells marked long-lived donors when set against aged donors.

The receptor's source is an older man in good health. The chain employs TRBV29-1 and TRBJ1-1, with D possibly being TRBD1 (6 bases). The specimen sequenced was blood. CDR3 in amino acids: CSALDRKGTEAFF. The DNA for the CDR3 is TGCAGCGCCCTAGACAGGAAAGGGACTGAAGCTTTCTTT.